These 8 T cell receptor beta chains came from one sample sequenced in a study of T cells in Graves' hyperthyroidism and ophthalmopathy. Amplified TCR beta CDR3 regions derived from RNA transcripts. Initially, a first-round RT-PCR of the TCR CDR3 employed the HTBI primer set. MiXCR, run by TCRdb on the multiplex PCR reads, gives a single entry per CDR3 protein. The sample consists of about 380,000 distinct CDR3 sequences, about 15% of them appearing once. Sequencing was done on a sample of blood. Every receptor here comes from a woman in her fifties or sixties with Graves' hyperthyroidism.

This clonotype occurred many times. V usage is TRBV6-1 and J usage is TRBJ2-5; D possibly corresponds to TRBD2 (5 bases). This CDR3 spans 13 amino acids. The germline gives CDR1 MNHNS, CDR2 SASEGT. The V end was cut by 7 bases, the J end by 7 bases, with 16 bases between. CDR3 in amino acids: CASTPGWVGTQYF. DNA of the CDR3: TGTGCCAGCACCCCGGGGTGGGTGGGGACCCAGTACTTC.

The sample holds a few counts of this clonotype. The V call is TRBV7-9, the J call TRBJ2-1; a weak D match, TRBD2 (6 bases). This CDR3 is 18 amino acids long. CDR1 and CDR2 (germline): SEHNR, FQNEAQ (reference sequence). V was shortened by 4 bases and J by 1 base, with 20 bases between the two germline ends. The CDR3 region has the DNA TGTGCCAGCAGCTCTGTCGGCGGGGCCGTAGGGTCCTACAATGAGCAGTTCTTC. This codes for CASSSVGGAVGSYNEQFF.

This clonotype was observed many times. The chain joins TRBV28 to TRBJ2-4, with 7 bases matching TRBD1. The germline V gene has CDR1 MDHEN and CDR2 SYDVKM. CDR3 length: 15 residues. The ends lost 2 bases at V and 4 bases at J; junction bases unmatched: 5. CDR3 region: CASSLPPTGKNIQYF. The DNA for the CDR3 is TGTGCCAGCAGTTTACCACCGACAGGGAAAAACATTCAGTACTTC.

Note on this clonotype: A much larger clone differs by one base, so this may be a read error. The chain couples TRBV30 to TRBJ1-5, with TRBD1 identical over 8 bases. The CDR3 has 18 amino acids. The V gene's germline CDR1 is GTSNPN and CDR2 SVGIG (reference sequence). This chain's CDR3 is CAWTRGTGGGFSNQLQHF. As DNA, the CDR3 is TGTGCCTGGACACGAGGGACAGGAGGGGGGTTTAGCAATCAGCTCCAGCATTTT.

Comments on this clonotype: A much larger clone is a single base away; this may be a read error. The chain is built from TRBV10-1 and TRBJ1-4; a possible D gene is TRBD1 (6 bases). The CDR3 is 15 amino acids. The V end lost 5 bases, the J end lost 8 bases, and 18 bases lay between the germline ends. Germline CDR1 and CDR2: WNHNN and SYGVQD (reference sequence). The CDR3 reads CASSSDQDSPEKLFF. DNA for the CDR3: TGCGCCAGCAGTTCCGACCAGGACAGTCCCGAAAAACTGTTTTTT.

The chain uses TRBV29-1 and TRBJ2-7, with D tentatively TRBD1 or TRBD2 (5 bases each). The CDR3 sequence is 11 residues long. The V gene's germline CDR1 is SQVTM and CDR2 ANQGSEA. With 6 bases removed from V and 5 bases from J, the gap between germline ends came to 11 bases. CDR3 residues: CSVGVSDEQYF. The CDR3, as DNA: TGCAGCGTGGGGGTATCCGACGAGCAGTACTTC.

This clonotype was found many times. The CDR3 DNA reads as TGTGCCAGCAGTTCGCACGGGGGAGGTAACTATGGCTACACCTTC. Its protein product is CASSSHGGGNYGYTF. V is TRBV28 and J is TRBJ1-2; D is perhaps TRBD1 (5 bases). V lost 4 bases to trimming and J lost 1 base, with 13 bases between them. Germline CDR1 reads MDHEN; CDR2 reads SYDVKM. This CDR3 spans 15 amino acids.

This clonotype was recorded at least ten times. The rearrangement links TRBV2 to TRBJ1-2; TRBD1 matches 7 bases. The ends lost 5 bases at V and 8 bases at J; junction bases unmatched: 8. There are 13 residues in the CDR3. Germline V gene sequence: CDR1 SNHLY, CDR2 FYNNEI. The CDR3 protein is CASSPQTGYGYTF. In DNA, the CDR3 is TGTGCCAGCAGTCCACAGACAGGGTACGGCTACACCTTC.